The TCR beta chain described here comes from a study of long-term antiretroviral therapy in people with HIV. As for this clone: Its antigen is currently unknown.

Run at survey level, the immunoSEQ assay was version v3.0. This table comes from immunoSEQ multiplex PCR, and its TCRdb copy is limited to in-frame clones, with some not included. The sample holds approximately 13,000 clones; 76% are singletons and the top ten take about a quarter. Points from the study as a whole: Clones with expansion before ART led the repertoire at all time points. The study found narrower CDR3 length ranges in HIV repertoires than in controls. Samples were collected from about 2003 to 2018 under possibly less effective ART regimens.

The V gene lost 2 bases and the J gene lost 4 bases, with 15 bases spanning the gap. The CDR3 is 15 residues long. From germline, CDR1 is SGHAT and CDR2 FQNNGV. Each HIV participant was treated in the United States. V usage is TRBV11-2 and J usage is TRBJ2-7; D ambiguous. The sequencing used unsorted PBMCs, collected 3.1 years after starting antiretroviral therapy. The receptor comes from a man aged 40-50 years with HIV. CDR3 loop: CASSLLQHGRYEQYF. CDR3 bases: TGTGCCAGCAGCTTACTACAACATGGACGGTACGAGCAGTACTTC.